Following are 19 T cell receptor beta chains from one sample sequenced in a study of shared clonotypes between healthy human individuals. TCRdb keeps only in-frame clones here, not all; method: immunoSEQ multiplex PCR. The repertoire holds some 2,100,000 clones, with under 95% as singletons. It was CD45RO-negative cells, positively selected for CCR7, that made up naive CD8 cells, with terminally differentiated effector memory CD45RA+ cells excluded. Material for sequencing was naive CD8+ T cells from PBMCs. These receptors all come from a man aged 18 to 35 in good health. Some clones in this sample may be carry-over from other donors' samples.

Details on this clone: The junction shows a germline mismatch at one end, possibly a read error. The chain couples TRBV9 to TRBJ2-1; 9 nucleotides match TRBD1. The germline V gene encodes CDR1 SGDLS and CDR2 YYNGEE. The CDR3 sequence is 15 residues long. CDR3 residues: CASSVGTGSSNEQFF. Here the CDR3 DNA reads TGTGCCAGCAGCGTGGGGACAGGGTCCTCCAATGAGCAGTTCTTC.

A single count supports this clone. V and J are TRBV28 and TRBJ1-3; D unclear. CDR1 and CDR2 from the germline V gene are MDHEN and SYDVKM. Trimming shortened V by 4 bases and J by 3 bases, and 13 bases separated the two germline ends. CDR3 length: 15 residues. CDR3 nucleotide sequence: TGTGCCAGCAGTTATTTCGGGTCTAATGGAAACACCATATATTTT. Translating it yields CASSYFGSNGNTIYF.

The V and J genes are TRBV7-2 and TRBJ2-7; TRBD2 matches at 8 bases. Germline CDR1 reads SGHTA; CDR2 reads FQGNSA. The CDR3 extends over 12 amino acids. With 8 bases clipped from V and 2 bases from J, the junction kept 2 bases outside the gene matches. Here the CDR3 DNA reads TGTGCCAGCGGCGGGGGGACCTACGAGCAGTACTTC. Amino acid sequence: CASGGGTYEQYF. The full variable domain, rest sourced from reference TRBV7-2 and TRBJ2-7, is GAGVSQSPSNKVTEKGKDVELRCDPISGHTALYWYRQSLGQGLEFLIYFQGNSAPDKSGLPSDRFSAERTGGSVSTLTIQRTQQEDSAVYLCASGGGTYEQYFGPGTRLTVT.

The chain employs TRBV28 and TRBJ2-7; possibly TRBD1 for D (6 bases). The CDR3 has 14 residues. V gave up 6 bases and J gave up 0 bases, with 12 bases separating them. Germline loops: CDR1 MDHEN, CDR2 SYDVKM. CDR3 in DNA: TGTGCCAGCAGCATCTTACAGGGCTCCTACGAGCAGTACTTC. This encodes CASSILQGSYEQYF.

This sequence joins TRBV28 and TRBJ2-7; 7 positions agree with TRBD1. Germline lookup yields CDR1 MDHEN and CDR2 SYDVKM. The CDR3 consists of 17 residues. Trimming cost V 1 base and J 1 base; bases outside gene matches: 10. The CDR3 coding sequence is TGTGCCAGCAGTTTATCCATACGAGGGGGCTCGTCCTACGAGCAGTACTTC. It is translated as CASSLSIRGGSSYEQYF.

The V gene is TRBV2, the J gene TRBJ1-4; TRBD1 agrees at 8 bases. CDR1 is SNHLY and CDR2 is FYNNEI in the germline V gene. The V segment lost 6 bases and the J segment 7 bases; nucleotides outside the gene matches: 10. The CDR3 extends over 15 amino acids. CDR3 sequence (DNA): TGTGCCAGCAGCGAAAGGACAGGGACGGCTGAAAAACTGTTTTTT. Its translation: CASSERTGTAEKLFF.

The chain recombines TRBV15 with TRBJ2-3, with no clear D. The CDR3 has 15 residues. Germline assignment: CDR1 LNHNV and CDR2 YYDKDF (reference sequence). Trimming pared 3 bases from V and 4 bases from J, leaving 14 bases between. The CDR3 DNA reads TGTGCCACCAGCAGTTGGGCAGTGAGCGCAGATACGCAGTATTTT. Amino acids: CATSSWAVSADTQYF.

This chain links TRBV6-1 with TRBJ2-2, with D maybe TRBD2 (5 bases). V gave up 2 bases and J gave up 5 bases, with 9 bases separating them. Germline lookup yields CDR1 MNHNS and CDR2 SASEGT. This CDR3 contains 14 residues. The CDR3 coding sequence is TGTGCCAGCAGTGAATTTAGGACTACCGGGGAGCTGTTTTTT. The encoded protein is CASSEFRTTGELFF.

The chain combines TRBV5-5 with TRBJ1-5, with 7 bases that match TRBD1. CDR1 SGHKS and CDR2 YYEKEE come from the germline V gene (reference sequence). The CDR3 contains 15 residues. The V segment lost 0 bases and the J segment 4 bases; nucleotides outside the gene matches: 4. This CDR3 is CASSLVSGGNQPQHF. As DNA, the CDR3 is TGTGCCAGCAGCTTGGTGTCAGGGGGGAATCAGCCCCAGCATTTT. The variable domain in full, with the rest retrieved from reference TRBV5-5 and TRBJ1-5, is DAGVTQSPTHLIKTRGQQVTLRCSPISGHKSVSWYQQVLGQGPQFIFQYYEKEERGRGNFPDRFSARQFPNYSSELNVNALLLGDSALYLCASSLVSGGNQPQHFGDGTRLSIL.

In nucleotides, the CDR3 is TGTGCCAGCAGCTTCGCACAGGGAAATTCCTACAATGAGCAGTTCTTC. Protein sequence: CASSFAQGNSYNEQFF. J is TRBJ2-1 and V is TRBV7-9; a possible D gene is TRBD1 (6 bases). This CDR3 is built from 16 residues. V was trimmed by 3 bases and J by 1 base, leaving 13 bases between them. CDR1 SEHNR and CDR2 FQNEAQ come from the germline V gene (reference sequence).

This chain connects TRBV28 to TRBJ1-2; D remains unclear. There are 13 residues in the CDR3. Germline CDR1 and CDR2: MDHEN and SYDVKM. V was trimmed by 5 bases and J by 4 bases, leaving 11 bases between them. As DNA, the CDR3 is TGTGCCAGCAGTACGGGCCCCGGCTATGGCTACACCTTC. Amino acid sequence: CASSTGPGYGYTF.

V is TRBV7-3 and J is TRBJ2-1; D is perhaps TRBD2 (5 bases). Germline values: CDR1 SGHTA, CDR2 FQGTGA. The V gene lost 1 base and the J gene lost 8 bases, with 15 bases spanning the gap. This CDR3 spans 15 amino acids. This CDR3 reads CASSLRSLGVDEQFF. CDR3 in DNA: TGTGCCAGCAGCTTAAGGTCCCTCGGGGTGGATGAGCAGTTCTTC.

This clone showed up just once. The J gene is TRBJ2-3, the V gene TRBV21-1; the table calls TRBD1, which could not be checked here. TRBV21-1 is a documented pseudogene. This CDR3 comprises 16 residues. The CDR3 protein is CASSKIQDNDADTQYF. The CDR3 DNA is TGTGCCAGCAGCAAAATCCAGGATAATGACGCAGATACGCAGTATTTT.

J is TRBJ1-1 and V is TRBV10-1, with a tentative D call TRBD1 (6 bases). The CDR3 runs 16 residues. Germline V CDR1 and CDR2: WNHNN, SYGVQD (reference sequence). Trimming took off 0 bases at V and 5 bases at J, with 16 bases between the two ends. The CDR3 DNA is TGCGCCAGCAGTGAGTCTGGAATGGGGGGCCTGACTGAAGCTTTCTTT. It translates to CASSESGMGGLTEAFF.

The CDR3 protein is CASRMGGAPQETQYF. CDR3 in DNA: TGTGCCAGCAGGATGGGGGGTGCCCCCCAAGAGACCCAGTACTTC. The V call is TRBV6-6, the J call TRBJ2-5, with D perhaps TRBD2 (6 bases). The CDR3 spans 15 residues. Trimming took 6 bases from V and 1 from J, leaving 15 bases between them. The V gene's germline CDR1 is MNHNY and CDR2 SVGAGI (reference sequence).

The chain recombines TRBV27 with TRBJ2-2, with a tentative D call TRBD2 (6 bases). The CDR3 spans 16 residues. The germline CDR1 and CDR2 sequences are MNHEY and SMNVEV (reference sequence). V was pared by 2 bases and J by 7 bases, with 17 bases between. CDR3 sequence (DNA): TGTGCCAGCAGTTTAGAATTTGGAGGGCTGGGCGGGGAGCTGTTTTTT. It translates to CASSLEFGGLGGELFF.

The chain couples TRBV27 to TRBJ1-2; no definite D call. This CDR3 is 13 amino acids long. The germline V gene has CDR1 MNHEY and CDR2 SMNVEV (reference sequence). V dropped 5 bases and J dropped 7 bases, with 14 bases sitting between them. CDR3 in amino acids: CASSQSGLGGYTF. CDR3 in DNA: TGTGCCAGCAGTCAATCCGGACTAGGTGGCTACACCTTC.

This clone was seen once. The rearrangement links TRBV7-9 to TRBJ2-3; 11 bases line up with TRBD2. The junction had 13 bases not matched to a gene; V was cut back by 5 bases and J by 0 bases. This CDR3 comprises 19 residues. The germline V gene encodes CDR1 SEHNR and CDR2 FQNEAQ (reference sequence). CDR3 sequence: CASSALPGLAEKSTDTQYF. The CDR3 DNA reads TGTGCCAGCAGCGCCTTGCCGGGACTAGCGGAGAAAAGCACAGATACGCAGTATTTT.

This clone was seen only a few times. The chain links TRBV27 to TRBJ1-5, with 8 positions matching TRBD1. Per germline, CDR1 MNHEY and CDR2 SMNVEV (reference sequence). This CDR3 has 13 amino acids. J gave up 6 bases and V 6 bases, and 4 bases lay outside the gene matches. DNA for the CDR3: TGTGCCAGCAGCCTGACAGGGGCTCAGCCCCAGCATTTT. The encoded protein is CASSLTGAQPQHF.